This TCR beta chain was obtained from a study of PD-L1 blockade in urothelial cancer. Study information: Atezolizumab was started by patients around 2014 at 1,200 mg intravenously every 3 weeks. Samples came from 3 weeks, at the second dose, and 6 weeks into treatment.

Trimming left V 1 base short and J 4 bases short, with 10 bases between. This CDR3 contains 14 residues. Germline-derived CDR1 and CDR2 are MNHNS and SASEGT. The protocol was immunoSEQ multiplex PCR, while the TCRdb copy is restricted to in-frame clones and leaves out a portion. The data contain 80,000 to 100,000 clones, about four fifths of them singletons. The receptor was isolated from a man in his 70s with urothelial cancer. The chain combines TRBV6-1 with TRBJ1-1, with D perhaps matching TRBD1 (5 bases). This material consisted of PBMCs, taken around atezolizumab (anti-PD-L1) treatment. This CDR3 reads CASSEVDSTTEAFF. CDR3 nucleotide sequence: TGTGCCAGCAGTGAAGTAGACAGCACCACTGAAGCTTTCTTT.